This TCR beta chain was documented in a study of vaccination and CD4 T cells after COVID-19. On the study more broadly: Post-vaccine sampling followed dose two by a median roughly 70 days (range 14 to 241). Study-wide results and caveats: The cohort comprised relatively few convalescent patients, and no early post-infection timepoints were analyzed. Convalescent patients' vaccine-specific clones were spike mono-reactive in 304 of 307 cases. Convalescent patients showed a median 86.3% of reactive clones that were seen only post-vaccination.

With the Oncomine TCR Beta short-read assay, DNA from cultured CD4+ T cells was sequenced. TCRdb used MiXCR to reprocess the PCR reads, holding one entry per CDR3 protein. Seen here are around 8,000 distinct CDR3 sequences, 30% to 45% observed once, and the top ten hold around 28%. As to treatment: roughly ten-day PBMC culture with coronavirus spike peptide pools or control peptides (ViraFEST assay). CD4+ T cells that came from the unexposed donor were collected before the COVID-19 pandemic (2011-2018). The CDR3 contains 13 residues. V dropped 6 bases and J dropped 6 bases, with 17 bases sitting between them. Germline V CDR1 and CDR2: DFQATT, SNEGSKA (reference sequence). This clonotype is classed as medium-sized. No antigen is known for it.

This TCR came from a human donor in good health. The genes are TRBV20-1 and TRBJ1-2; the D is unclear. The sample was CD4+ T cells from blood, cultured in vitro. The CDR3 DNA reads TGCAGTGCCACTTCAAACCGAGGTGATGGCTACACCTTC. It yields the protein CSATSNRGDGYTF.